The next 9 T cell receptor beta chains were all read from a single sample in a study of a mutant IDH1 vaccine in newly diagnosed glioma. The antigens these receptors bind are not known. Time point indicated: week 23, last vaccination. Doses of 300 ug of mutant IDH1 20-mer peptide were given with topical imiquimod. The data were produced by immunoSEQ multiplex PCR, yet TCRdb's version contains in-frame clones alone and is incomplete. The table shows tens of thousands of clones, with approximately 85% occurring only once. The sample here was PBMCs, taken from a glioma patient whose treatment included an IDH1 peptide vaccine. The receptor source for this set is a woman in her forties or fifties with glioma.

The CDR3 loop reads CASRTSGSFGDTQYF. CDR3 in DNA: TGTGCCAGCCGGACTAGCGGGAGTTTTGGAGATACGCAGTATTTT. The chain combines TRBV5-5 with TRBJ2-3; TRBD2 matches at 13 bases. This CDR3 has 15 amino acids. The J segment lost 5 bases and the V segment lost 7 bases, leaving 7 bases of the junction unmatched. CDR1 and CDR2 from the germline V gene are SGHKS and YYEKEE (reference sequence).

The V gene is TRBV30, the J gene TRBJ1-6, with no clear D. Trimming left V 1 base short and J 7 bases short, with 14 bases between. There are 15 residues in the CDR3. The germline CDR1 and CDR2 sequences are GTSNPN and SVGIG (reference sequence). This CDR3 reads CAWSGWEGENSPLHF. The CDR3 DNA reads as TGTGCCTGGAGTGGTTGGGAGGGAGAGAATTCACCCCTCCACTTT.

The chain links TRBV2 to TRBJ2-5; the D gene is possibly TRBD1 (6 bases). From germline, CDR1 is SNHLY and CDR2 FYNNEI. This CDR3 comprises 14 residues. Trimming pared 7 bases from V and 5 bases from J, leaving 17 bases between. The CDR3 loop is CASTQRTRGETQYF. DNA of the CDR3: TGTGCCAGCACCCAAAGGACGAGGGGGGAGACCCAGTACTTC.

The J gene is TRBJ2-3, the V gene TRBV5-1; 8 bases fit TRBD2. There are 16 residues in the CDR3. V was clipped by 3 bases and J by 2 bases; unmatched bases: 8. Germline CDR1 SGHRS, CDR2 YFSETQ. The CDR3 coding sequence is TGCGCCAGCAGCTCCCGTCAGCGGGGGTACACAGATACGCAGTATTTT. It is translated as CASSSRQRGYTDTQYF.

The V call is TRBV2, the J call TRBJ2-6; D not certain. Germline V gene sequence: CDR1 SNHLY, CDR2 FYNNEI. The CDR3 totals 14 residues. Deletions cut 4 bases from V and 4 bases from J, with 8 bases between. The CDR3 protein is CASSVRSGANVLTF. CDR3 in DNA: TGTGCCAGCAGTGTTCGCAGCGGGGCCAACGTCCTGACTTTC.

CDR3 in amino acids: CASSPAGTGGWNSPLHF. The CDR3 nucleotides are TGTGCCAGCAGCCCGGCCGGGACAGGGGGTTGGAATTCACCCCTCCACTTT. This chain links TRBV13 with TRBJ1-6; the match to TRBD1 covers 11 bases. CDR1 is PRHDT and CDR2 is FYEKMQ in the germline V gene (reference sequence). The CDR3 has 17 residues. Trimming took 5 bases from V and 7 from J; bases not matched to a gene: 10. The full variable domain, with the rest looked up from reference TRBV13 and TRBJ1-6, is AAGVIQSPRHLIKEKRETATLKCYPIPRHDTVYWYQQGPGQDPQFLISFYEKMQSDKGSIPDRFSAQQFSDYHSELNMSSLELGDSALYFCASSPAGTGGWNSPLHFGNGTRLTVT.

The rearrangement links TRBV5-1 to TRBJ1-4; D is uncertain. Germline assignment: CDR1 SGHRS and CDR2 YFSETQ. Trimming shortened V by 3 bases and J by 6 bases, and 12 bases separated the two germline ends. There are 14 residues in the CDR3. CDR3 in amino acids: CASSSGRLDEKLFF. The CDR3 nucleotides are TGCGCCAGCAGCTCGGGTCGGCTTGATGAAAAACTGTTTTTT.

V usage is TRBV7-8 and J usage is TRBJ1-1, with 8 positions matching TRBD1. The CDR3 length is 16 residues. The J segment lost 4 bases and the V segment lost 1 base, leaving 8 bases of the junction unmatched. The germline V gene encodes CDR1 SGHVS and CDR2 FQNEAQ. CDR3 nucleotide sequence: TGTGCCAGCAGCTTAGGATACAGGGGGAGGATCACTGAAGCTTTCTTT. It encodes CASSLGYRGRITEAFF.

The chain uses TRBV19 and TRBJ1-5; D uncertain. The germline gives CDR1 LNHDA, CDR2 SQIVND (reference sequence). The CDR3 runs to 17 residues. V gave up 3 bases and J gave up 0 bases, with 15 bases separating them. The CDR3 loop reads CASSMSGRSYSNQPQHF. The CDR3 nucleotides read TGTGCCAGTAGTATGTCGGGCCGAAGCTATAGCAATCAGCCCCAGCATTTT.